The 19 T cell receptor beta chains below all came from one sample that was sequenced in a study of CD8+CD57+ T cells in acquired aplastic anemia. CD8+CD57+ cell expansion had been shown by flow cytometry in patients chosen for sequencing. The study profiled TCR beta VDJ and CDR3 using genomic DNA as template. One entry per CDR3 protein, called by TCRdb with MiXCR from the reads. The table records around 500,000 distinct CDR3 sequences, under 40% of them present only once. Specimen: sorted CD4+, CD8+, or CD8+CD57+ T cells (not recorded which) from PBMCs. Source of these receptors: a human donor with aplastic anemia.

The chain uses TRBV11-2 and TRBJ2-3; 9 bases fit TRBD2. Germline V gives CDR1 SGHAT, CDR2 FQNNGV. Germline trimming cut 1 base from V and 5 bases from J; bases unmatched to any gene: 7. This CDR3 is built from 16 residues. This chain's CDR3 is CASSLGVLAGRDTQYF. CDR3 DNA: TGTGCCAGCAGCTTAGGGGTTCTAGCGGGAAGAGATACGCAGTATTTT.

A remark on this clonotype: The junction departs from the called germline gene at one end, perhaps through a read error. This chain connects TRBV11-2 to TRBJ2-6; 9 positions agree with TRBD1. The CDR3 contains 18 residues. Germline V gene sequence: CDR1 SGHAT, CDR2 FQNNGV. CDR3 DNA sequence: TGTGCCAGCAGTTCGGGACAGGGCAGGTCCTCTGGGGCCAACGTCCCGACTTTC. It yields the protein CASSSGQGRSSGANVPTF.

The genes are TRBV20-1 and TRBJ2-5; 8 bases match TRBD2. In germline, CDR1 is DFQATT, CDR2 SNEGSKA (reference sequence). The J segment lost 4 bases and the V segment lost 6 bases, leaving 10 bases of the junction unmatched. The CDR3 sequence is 14 residues long. The CDR3 loop is CSAQEAGVRETQYF. The CDR3 coding sequence is TGCAGTGCCCAGGAAGCGGGGGTTAGAGAGACCCAGTACTTC.

To note about this clonotype: A clone one base away is much larger, so this may be a read error. This rearrangement joins TRBV24-1 to TRBJ2-1; TRBD2 is a possible D gene (5 bases). Germline-derived CDR1 and CDR2 are KGHDR and SFDVKD. V was clipped by 9 bases and J by 7 bases, with 18 bases between them. This CDR3 has 14 amino acids. CDR3 region: CATGASRVGNEQFF. The CDR3 coding sequence is TGTGCCACCGGTGCGTCGAGGGTTGGTAATGAGCAGTTCTTC.

This clonotype has a handful of counts. The rearrangement joins TRBV20-1 to TRBJ2-5, with D possibly TRBD1 on 6 matching bases. The CDR3 totals 15 residues. Germline-derived CDR1 and CDR2 are DFQATT and SNEGSKA (reference sequence). The V end lost 2 bases, the J end lost 4 bases, and 17 bases lay between the germline ends. CDR3 in DNA: TGCAGTGCTAGACAGGGGCTTGGGAAGATAGAGACCCAGTACTTC. It yields the protein CSARQGLGKIETQYF.

The CDR3 spells CASSSPGRGTSGIPYEQYF. The CDR3 nucleotides read TGTGCCAGCAGCTCCCCCGGCAGGGGAACTAGCGGGATCCCCTACGAGCAGTACTTC. The chain employs TRBV11-2 and TRBJ2-7; 10 nucleotides line up with TRBD2. V was clipped by 4 bases and J by 2 bases; unmatched bases: 17. Germline CDR1 SGHAT, CDR2 FQNNGV. The CDR3 has 19 residues.

A few counts support this clonotype. The V call is TRBV6-2 or TRBV6-3, the J call TRBJ2-7; tentatively, D is TRBD1 or TRBD2 (5 bases each). Per the germline V gene, CDR1 is MNHEY and CDR2 is SVGEGT. The CDR3 extends over 15 amino acids. V was clipped by 0 bases and J by 0 bases, with 9 bases between them. This chain's CDR3 is CASSYSRGSSYEQYF. In nucleotides, the CDR3 is TGTGCCAGCAGTTACTCGAGGGGTAGCTCCTACGAGCAGTACTTC.

V and J are TRBV24-1 and TRBJ1-2, with unresolved D. The CDR3 is made up of 14 amino acids. The germline V and J ends were trimmed by 4 bases and 9 bases, with 17 bases remaining between them. Germline V gene lookup returns CDR1 KGHDR and CDR2 SFDVKD. The DNA for the CDR3 is TGTGCCACCAGTGACCGGTCTAGCGGGAGAAGCTACACCTTC. This encodes CATSDRSSGRSYTF.

This clonotype occurred many times. The CDR3 bases are TGTGCCAGTAGTATAAGGAGGGGCGTCTATGGCTACACCTTC. Translating it yields CASSIRRGVYGYTF. This chain uses TRBV19 with TRBJ1-2; TRBD1 is a possible D gene (5 bases). With 2 bases removed from V and 4 bases from J, the gap between germline ends came to 11 bases. CDR3 length: 14 residues. Looked up from germline, CDR1 is LNHDA and CDR2 is SQIVND (reference sequence).

The genes are TRBV5-4 and TRBJ1-2; no firm D call. With 10 bases removed from V and 6 bases from J, the gap between germline ends came to 16 bases. Germline-derived CDR1 and CDR2 are SGHNT and YYREEE (reference sequence). The CDR3 length is 12 residues. The CDR3 spells CAGRGSAHGYTF. The CDR3 coding sequence is TGTGCCGGACGCGGGTCAGCGCATGGCTACACCTTC.

The rearrangement uses TRBV7-3 and TRBJ2-5; 9 bases are shared with TRBD2. Germline CDR1 reads SGHTA; CDR2 reads FQGTGA. The CDR3 extends over 16 amino acids. Losses at the gene ends were 0 bases for V and 0 bases for J; bases not matched to a gene: 2. The CDR3 sequence is CASSLTSGGHQETQYF. CDR3 DNA: TGTGCCAGCAGCTTAACGAGCGGGGGGCACCAAGAGACCCAGTACTTC.

This clonotype has at least ten counts. The chain links TRBV10-1 to TRBJ2-2; D is possibly TRBD2 (5 bases). The CDR3 runs to 16 residues. V dropped 4 bases and J dropped 6 bases, with 18 bases sitting between them. Germline-derived CDR1 and CDR2 are WNHNN and SYGVQD (reference sequence). CDR3 region: CASSAGTSSTPGELFF. CDR3 nucleotides: TGCGCCAGCAGTGCAGGCACTAGTTCAACTCCCGGGGAGCTGTTTTTT.

This clonotype was recorded many times. This chain connects TRBV7-9 to TRBJ1-2; 9 bases are a match to TRBD1. CDR1 and CDR2 (germline): SEHNR, FQNEAQ (reference sequence). The V segment lost 5 bases and the J segment 5 bases; nucleotides outside the gene matches: 15. The CDR3 runs 17 residues. CDR3 in DNA: TGTGCCAGCAGCCGACAGACAGGGGGTCGGAGTCAGTATGGCTACACCTTC. It encodes CASSRQTGGRSQYGYTF.

This clonotype has a count of ten or more. The genes are TRBV19 and TRBJ1-2; 7 nucleotides agree with TRBD1. Germline V lookup: CDR1 LNHDA, CDR2 SQIVND (reference sequence). The CDR3 is made up of 15 amino acids. V dropped 3 bases and J dropped 0; count of bases not matched to a gene: 4. This CDR3 is CASSMAGQTNYGYTF. The CDR3 region has the DNA TGTGCCAGTAGTATGGCGGGACAGACTAACTATGGCTACACCTTC.

Worth noting for this clonotype: A much larger clonotype is one base distant, so this may be a read error. The rearrangement links TRBV19 to TRBJ2-5; 12 bases fit TRBD2. This CDR3 contains 14 residues. Germline V gene data show CDR1 as LNHDA and CDR2 as SQIVND (reference sequence). The CDR3 DNA follows: TGTGCCAGTGCCCGACTAGCGGGAGAAGAGTCCCAGTACTTC. Amino acid sequence: CASARLAGEESQYF.

The J gene is TRBJ1-2, the V gene TRBV29-1; TRBD1 is a possible D gene (6 bases). CDR3 length equals 11 residues. Trimming pared 8 bases from V and 4 bases from J, leaving 11 bases between. Germline V CDR1 and CDR2: SQVTM, ANQGSEA. This CDR3 reads CSSQDSYGYTF. The CDR3 DNA follows: TGCAGCTCCCAGGACAGCTATGGCTACACCTTC. Filled out from reference TRBV29-1 and TRBJ1-2, the complete variable domain reads SAVISQKPSRDICQRGTSLTIQCQVDSQVTMMFWYRQQPGQSLTLIATANQGSEATYESGFVIDKFPISRPNLTFSTLTVSNMSPEDSSIYLCSSQDSYGYTFGSGTRLTVV.

Regarding this clonotype: One base away lies a much larger clone, so this may be a sequencing read error. The rearrangement joins TRBV7-3 to TRBJ1-2, with D maybe TRBD1 (6 bases). The V end lost 0 bases, the J end lost 12 bases, and 20 bases lay between the germline ends. Germline CDR1 SGHTA, CDR2 FQGTGA. The CDR3 has 15 residues. CDR3 sequence (DNA): TGTGCCAGCAGCTTAACACTTAATCAGGGGACGGGCCACACCTTC. Translation gives CASSLTLNQGTGHTF.

This clonotype was recorded once. V and J are TRBV10-3 and TRBJ2-5; 8 bases are a match to TRBD2. Germline V gene data show CDR1 as ENHRY and CDR2 as SYGVKD. The CDR3 runs to 15 residues. V lost 3 bases, J lost 5 bases, and 8 bases stayed unmatched. The CDR3 bases are TGTGCCATCAGTGAATACCGGGGGGGTGGGGAGACCCAGTACTTC. It translates to CAISEYRGGGETQYF.

The table lists this clonotype with many counts. Mismatch with germline at one junction end may stem from a read error. The V and J genes are TRBV7-9 and TRBJ2-3, with D perhaps being TRBD1 or TRBD2 (5 bases each). The CDR3 covers 11 residues. Germline V gene lookup returns CDR1 SEHNR and CDR2 FQNEAQ (reference sequence). CDR3 in DNA: TGCGCCAGCTCTCGGGGCGATACGCAGTATTTT. It encodes CASSRGDTQYF.